The clone carrying this T cell receptor beta chain was seen at least ten times. No antigen is known for it. Regions amplified from RNA transcripts were the TCR beta CDR3 regions. HTBI primers were the set used in a first-round RT-PCR of the TCR CDR3. TCRdb independently ran MiXCR on the multiplex PCR reads; one entry per CDR3 protein. The data contain about 500,000 distinct CDR3 sequences, about 16% of them singletons. The source of the sample is a study of T cells in Graves' hyperthyroidism and ophthalmopathy. Whole-study findings and limits: In blood, most of the thyroid clonotypes expanded above 0.001 were also present.

Disease lasting under 3 months, a NOSPECS grade of at least 4, and a Clinical Activity Score of at least 3 were features of the ophthalmopathy patients. Isolation of PBMCs was performed on 8 to 10 ml fresh peripheral blood. CDR3 size: 14 residues. V was pared by 6 bases and J by 5 bases, with 8 bases of the junction left unmatched. Germline loops: CDR1 SNHLY, CDR2 FYNNEI. The chain uses TRBV2 and TRBJ2-5; 8 bases are a match to TRBD2. The source of this sequence is a woman under 40 with Graves' ophthalmopathy. Sequenced sample: blood. The CDR3 coding sequence is TGTGCCAGCAGGTTCTCGGGAGGGGAGGAGACCCAGTACTTC. Translated, it gives CASRFSGGEETQYF. Combining the CDR3 with reference TRBV2 and TRBJ2-5 gives the whole variable domain EPEVTQTPSHQVTQMGQEVILRCVPISNHLYFYWYRQILGQKVEFLVSFYNNEISEKSEIFDDQFSVERPDGSNFTLKIRSTKLEDSAMYFCASRFSGGEETQYFGPGTRLLVL.